This TCR beta chain emerged from a study of vaccination and CD4 T cells after COVID-19. For the study at large: The study enrolled six male and four female convalescents, two of whom were Hispanic. Collection of post-COVID samples occurred a median 101 days after diagnosis, spanning a range of 35 to 161.

This clonotype was recorded a few times. Its target is not known. Germline V gene lookup returns CDR1 DFQATT and CDR2 SNEGSKA (reference sequence). Trimming stripped 7 bases from V and 2 bases from J, with 8 bases between. The CDR3 totals 11 residues. The treatment denotes: approximately nine-day PBMC culture with coronavirus spike peptide pools or control peptides (ViraFEST assay). Antigen-specific T cells were expanded with peptide pools by ViraFEST, and TCRs were then sequenced. IL-2 (roughly 10 IU/ml) and peptide pools (around 10 ug/ml) were added to cultures of around 2.1 million PBMCs per well. The Oncomine TCR Beta short-read assay was applied to DNA of cultured CD4+ T cells. MiXCR was run by TCRdb on the PCR reads, yielding one entry per CDR3 protein. The sample includes over 25,000 distinct CDR3 sequences, about two thirds seen only once; the top ten take about a sixth.

This chain uses TRBV20-1 with TRBJ2-5, with D perhaps matching TRBD1 (6 bases). The sequence was obtained from a human donor who received a COVID-19 vaccine. Sequences were derived from CD4+ T cells from blood, cultured in vitro, sampled after SARS-CoV-2 vaccination. The CDR3 spells CSGTVQETQYF. In nucleotides, the CDR3 is TGCAGTGGGACAGTACAAGAGACCCAGTACTTC.